Listed here are 17 T cell receptor beta chains from one sample, sequenced in a study of shared clonotypes between healthy human individuals. TCRdb's table, derived via immunoSEQ multiplex PCR, lists solely in-frame clones and lacks some. Of 400,000 to 600,000 clones in the sample, about 96% were seen once. Sequences were obtained from naive CD4+ T cells sorted from blood. Subset denoted: CD45RA+ positively selected. These receptors were taken from a young woman in good health.

J is TRBJ2-3 and V is TRBV5-6, with 7 positions matching TRBD1. Germline V gene lookup returns CDR1 SGHDT and CDR2 YYEEEE. V was pared by 0 bases and J by 6 bases, with 1 base of the junction left unmatched. This CDR3 spans 13 amino acids. In nucleotides, the CDR3 is TGTGCCAGCAGCTTGGACAGGGGTGATACGCAGTATTTT. Translating gives CASSLDRGDTQYF.

The chain employs TRBV4-2 and TRBJ2-5, with 9 bases that match TRBD2. This CDR3 is built from 17 residues. Trimming removed 2 bases from V and 4 bases from J; junction bases left unmatched: 11. Germline V CDR1 and CDR2: LGHNA, YNFKEQ. Written as DNA, the CDR3 is TGTGCCAGCAGCCAACCATCGGGGCGGGAGGGCCGAGAGACCCAGTACTTC. It codes for CASSQPSGREGRETQYF.

V is TRBV19 and J is TRBJ2-7; possibly TRBD1 for D (5 bases). The V gene's germline CDR1 is LNHDA and CDR2 SQIVND (reference sequence). The V and J ends lost 4 bases and 5 bases respectively, with 21 bases between them. CDR3 length: 16 amino acids. The CDR3 DNA follows: TGTGCCAGTAGTAGTATTGGGCCAGGGCATTTTCACGAGCAGTACTTC. Translated: CASSSIGPGHFHEQYF.

The chain joins TRBV5-1 to TRBJ1-1; TRBD1 matches at 8 bases. With V trimmed by 4 bases and J by 6 bases, 5 bases remained unmatched. CDR3 length equals 13 residues. Germline CDR1 is SGHRS and CDR2 is YFSETQ. CDR3 loop: CASSPGQGPEAFF. In nucleotides, the CDR3 is TGCGCCAGCAGCCCAGGACAGGGCCCTGAAGCTTTCTTT.

The chain employs TRBV30 and TRBJ2-1; a weak D match, TRBD2 (5 bases). V was cut by 2 bases and J by 2 bases, with 10 bases left in between. This CDR3 contains 14 residues. Germline-derived CDR1 and CDR2 are GTSNPN and SVGIG (reference sequence). The DNA for the CDR3 is TGTGCCTGGAGTAGCTCGAGGGCCTACAATGAGCAGTTCTTC. Protein product: CAWSSSRAYNEQFF.

The V gene is TRBV4-1, the J gene TRBJ2-1, with TRBD2 identical over 11 bases. Trimming cost V 3 bases and J 0 bases; bases outside gene matches: 4. This CDR3 has 17 amino acids. Per germline, CDR1 MGHRA and CDR2 YSYEKL. The CDR3 sequence is CASSHGTSGSSYNEQFF. CDR3 sequence (DNA): TGCGCCAGCAGCCATGGGACTAGCGGTAGCTCCTACAATGAGCAGTTCTTC.

The chain joins TRBV28 to TRBJ2-7; D is perhaps TRBD1 or TRBD2 (5 bases each). CDR3 length: 12 amino acids. The V gene lost 3 bases and the J gene lost 5 bases, with 8 bases spanning the gap. Germline V gene data show CDR1 as MDHEN and CDR2 as SYDVKM. CDR3 sequence reads: CASSLMGDEQYF. CDR3 sequence (DNA): TGTGCCAGCAGTTTGATGGGGGACGAGCAGTACTTC.

The chain combines TRBV27 with TRBJ1-5; unclear D gene. V lost 8 bases and J lost 5, with 13 bases in between. The CDR3 runs to 13 residues. Germline V gene sequence: CDR1 MNHEY, CDR2 SMNVEV (reference sequence). The CDR3 region is CASRLMSDQPQHF. As DNA, the CDR3 is TGTGCCAGCCGGCTGATGTCTGATCAGCCCCAGCATTTT.

The V gene is TRBV4-1, the J gene TRBJ2-5, with a weak D call TRBD2 (5 bases). Looked up from germline, CDR1 is MGHRA and CDR2 is YSYEKL. Trimming took 0 bases from V and 0 from J, leaving 8 bases between them. The length of the CDR3 is 15 residues. The CDR3 region has the DNA TGCGCCAGCAGCCAAGAAGGACTCTACCAAGAGACCCAGTACTTC. It encodes CASSQEGLYQETQYF.

This clone was picked up one time. The V gene is TRBV7-9, the J gene TRBJ2-4; tentatively, D is TRBD1 (6 bases). The CDR3 consists of 14 residues. V was pared by 5 bases and J by 7 bases, with 15 bases between. Germline V gives CDR1 SEHNR, CDR2 FQNEAQ (reference sequence). As DNA, the CDR3 is TGTGCCAGCAGCCCGGACAGTTACGGTAACATTCAGTACTTC. Translated, it gives CASSPDSYGNIQYF.

CDR3 in amino acids: CASSLGLGRDRGHNEQFF. In nucleotides, the CDR3 is TGTGCCAGCAGTTTAGGGCTGGGACGGGACAGGGGACACAATGAGCAGTTCTTC. This chain uses TRBV28 with TRBJ2-1, with TRBD1 matching over 10 bases. CDR1 is MDHEN and CDR2 is SYDVKM in the germline V gene. This CDR3 has 18 residues. V was clipped by 2 bases and J by 5 bases; unmatched bases: 12.

This clone appeared once. J is TRBJ2-7 and V is TRBV27, with a weak D call TRBD2 (6 bases). V gave up 5 bases and J gave up 0 bases, with 11 bases separating them. The CDR3 is made up of 14 amino acids. Germline V gene lookup returns CDR1 MNHEY and CDR2 SMNVEV (reference sequence). CDR3 bases: TGTGCCAGCAGTCCCGGGACTTTCTCCTACGAGCAGTACTTC. It codes for CASSPGTFSYEQYF.

V usage is TRBV5-4 and J usage is TRBJ2-5; 7 positions match TRBD1. Trimming cost V 0 bases and J 3 bases; bases outside gene matches: 5. There are 15 residues in the CDR3. Germline V gives CDR1 SGHNT, CDR2 YYREEE (reference sequence). For the CDR3, the DNA is TGTGCCAGCAGCTTGGGCAACAGGGGTAAAGAGACCCAGTACTTC. Its protein product is CASSLGNRGKETQYF.

The chain links TRBV5-1 to TRBJ1-2; the D is unclear. CDR1 SGHRS and CDR2 YFSETQ come from the germline V gene. V was pared by 0 bases and J by 1 base, with 10 bases between. The CDR3 is 15 amino acids. CDR3 nucleotides: TGCGCCAGCAGCTTGGCCCCTCATAATAACTATGGCTACACCTTC. This encodes CASSLAPHNNYGYTF. Complete variable domain (other parts from reference TRBV5-1 and TRBJ1-2): KAGVTQTPRYLIKTRGQQVTLSCSPISGHRSVSWYQQTPGQGLQFLFEYFSETQRNKGNFPGRFSGRQFSNSRSEMNVSTLELGDSALYLCASSLAPHNNYGYTFGSGTRLTVV.

The rearrangement links TRBV6-5 to TRBJ2-1; 7 bases fit TRBD2. The V gene's germline CDR1 is MNHEY and CDR2 SVGAGI. V shed 6 bases and J 2 bases; nucleotides not matched to a gene: 7. The CDR3 runs to 15 residues. CDR3: CASSSSGNPYNEQFF. The CDR3 DNA reads as TGTGCCAGCAGCTCAAGCGGGAACCCCTACAATGAGCAGTTCTTC.

This chain links TRBV5-4 with TRBJ2-7; D possibly corresponds to TRBD2 (5 bases). Germline CDR1 is SGHNT and CDR2 is YYREEE (reference sequence). This CDR3 has 13 residues. V was shortened by 4 bases and J by 4 bases, with 12 bases between the two germline ends. This CDR3 reads CASSAPSGYEQYF. As DNA, the CDR3 is TGTGCCAGCAGCGCGCCCAGCGGTTACGAGCAGTACTTC. Variable domain in full (rest from reference TRBV5-4 and TRBJ2-7): ETGVTQSPTHLIKTRGQQVTLRCSSQSGHNTVSWYQQALGQGPQFIFQYYREEENGRGNFPPRFSGLQFPNYSSELNVNALELDDSALYLCASSAPSGYEQYFGPGTRLTVT.

This clone was counted once. The chain carries TRBV27 and TRBJ2-5; D possibly matches TRBD1 or TRBD2 (5 bases each). Germline V gene lookup returns CDR1 MNHEY and CDR2 SMNVEV (reference sequence). The CDR3 is 15 amino acids. Trimming cost V 2 bases and J 1 base, with 11 bases left between them. The CDR3 loop is CASSLGDGRQETQYF. CDR3 nucleotides: TGTGCCAGCAGTTTAGGGGACGGGCGCCAAGAGACCCAGTACTTC.